The subject of this entry is one TCR beta chain. This entry belongs to a study of technical replicates of blood from a handful of donors. Germline CDR1 is SGHAT and CDR2 is FQNNGV. The CDR3 sequence is 16 residues long. The V gene lost 2 bases and the J gene lost 5 bases, with 18 bases spanning the gap. Profiling relied on immunoSEQ multiplex PCR, and the TCRdb table lists in-frame clones only, not all of them. The sample has approximately 69,000 clones, almost 98% seen once. Sequencing was carried out using T cells isolated from PBMCs. The sequence derives from a human donor in good health. The rearrangement links TRBV11-2 to TRBJ2-5, with a tentative D call TRBD2 (5 bases). The CDR3 DNA sequence: TGTGCCAGCAGCTTAACAATCGCTAGCCTTGGGGAGACCCAGTACTTC. Translated, it gives CASSLTIASLGETQYF.